This is a list of T cell receptor beta chains from one sample in a study of OX40 agonist ivuxolimab in advanced cancers. Data came from immunoSEQ multiplex PCR; TCRdb stores just in-frame clones and leaves some out. The table shows 70,000 to 95,000 clones, with around 92% occurring only once. Sequences were derived from CD4+ or CD8+ T cells sorted from blood, sampled in a trial of the OX40 agonist ivuxolimab. These receptors originate from an adult with an advanced solid tumor such as melanoma, head and neck, liver or kidney cancer. Both conserved end residues are part of each CDR3. The D gene is left open where the match is weak. Clone size is given for some rows only: seen once, a few or many times, or a class if the clone is expanded.

size	D	V	J	DNA	CDR3
NA	NA	TRBV27	TRBJ1-2	TGTGCCAGCAGTTTAAATCCGGGGGATGACTATGGCTACACCTTC	CASSLNPGDDYGYTF
NA	TRBD2	TRBV5-1	TRBJ2-7	TGCGCCAGCAGCTTGGGTGGCGGGAGAGGGGACGAGCAGTACTTC	CASSLGGGRGDEQYF
NA	NA	TRBV5-6	TRBJ1-1	TGTGCCAGCAGCATATCCCGAGGGGCTCGGGACACTGAAGCTTTCTTT	CASSISRGARDTEAFF
NA	NA	TRBV27	TRBJ1-1	TGTGCCAGCAGTAAAAGGGCTAGGAACACTGAAGCTTTCTTT	CASSKRARNTEAFF
NA	NA	TRBV11-2	TRBJ2-7	TGTGCCAGCACCGCTGACAGCGGGTACGAGCAGTACTTC	CASTADSGYEQYF
once	NA	TRBV5-8	TRBJ2-3	TGTGCCAGCGTCAATCCCTACACAGATACGCAGTATTTT	CASVNPYTDTQYF
NA	NA	TRBV29-1	TRBJ2-5	TGCAGCGTTGAGTTCCAAGAGACCCAGTACTTC	CSVEFQETQYF
NA	NA	TRBV6-4	TRBJ2-7	TGTGCCAGCAGTAAGGGTTACGAGCAGTACTTC	CASSKGYEQYF
NA	NA	TRBV27	TRBJ2-3	TGTGCCAGCAGTTTGTTGAGCACAGATACGCAGTATTTT	CASSLLSTDTQYF
NA	NA	TRBV6-6	TRBJ2-2	TGTGCCAGCAGCGAGGGGCACAGCACCGGGGAGCTGTTTTTT	CASSEGHSTGELFF
NA	NA	TRBV7-6	TRBJ1-1	TGTGCCAGCAGCTTAAGGGGGGGAACTGAAGCTTTCTTT	CASSLRGGTEAFF
once	NA	TRBV6-6	TRBJ1-5	TGTGCCAGCAGCTTTACAGGGAGCAATCAGCCCCAGCATTTT	CASSFTGSNQPQHF
NA	NA	TRBV6-5	TRBJ2-7	TGTGCCAGCCGACCATGGCAAAGCTCCTACGAGCAGTACTTC	CASRPWQSSYEQYF
once	NA	TRBV6-6	TRBJ2-1	TGTGCCAGCAGCTTAAGCCGGGGGGCCGGGGAGCAGTTCTTC	CASSLSRGAGEQFF
NA	NA	TRBV6-1	TRBJ1-2	TGTGCCAGCAGTGAACCGGGAGGGAACTATGGCTACACCTTC	CASSEPGGNYGYTF
NA	TRBD1	TRBV5-4	TRBJ2-1	TGTGCCAGCAGCTCGCCCGGACAGGGGGCGGGTGAGCAGTTCTTC	CASSSPGQGAGEQFF
once	TRBD1	TRBV6-5	TRBJ1-3	TGTGCCAGCAGTTACGGGACAGGCTCTGGAAACACCATATATTTT	CASSYGTGSGNTIYF
NA	NA	TRBV4-1	TRBJ1-2	TGCGCCAGCAGCCAGGGGGCGGACTATGGCTACACCTTC	CASSQGADYGYTF